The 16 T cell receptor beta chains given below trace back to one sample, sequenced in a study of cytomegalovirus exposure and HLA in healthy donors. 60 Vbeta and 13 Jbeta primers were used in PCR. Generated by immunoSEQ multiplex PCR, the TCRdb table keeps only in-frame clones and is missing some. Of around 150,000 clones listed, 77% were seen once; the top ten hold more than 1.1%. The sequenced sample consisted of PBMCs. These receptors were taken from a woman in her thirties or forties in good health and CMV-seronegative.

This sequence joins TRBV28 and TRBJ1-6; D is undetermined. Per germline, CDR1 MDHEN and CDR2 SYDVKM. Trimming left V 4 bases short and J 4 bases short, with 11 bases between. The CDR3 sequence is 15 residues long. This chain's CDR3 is CASSSARGYNSPLHF. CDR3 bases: TGTGCCAGCAGTTCCGCACGAGGGTATAATTCACCCCTCCACTTT.

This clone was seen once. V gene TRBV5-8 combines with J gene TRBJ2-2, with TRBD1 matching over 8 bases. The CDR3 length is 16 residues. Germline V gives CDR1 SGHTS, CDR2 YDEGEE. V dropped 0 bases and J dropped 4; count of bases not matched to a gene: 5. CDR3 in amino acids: CASSLVDREITGELFF. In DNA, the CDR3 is TGTGCCAGCAGCTTGGTGGACAGGGAAATCACCGGGGAGCTGTTTTTT.

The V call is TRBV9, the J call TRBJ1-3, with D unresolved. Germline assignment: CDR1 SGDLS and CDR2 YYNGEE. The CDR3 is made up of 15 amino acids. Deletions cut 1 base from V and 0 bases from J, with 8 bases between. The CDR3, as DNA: TGTGCCAGCAGCGTAAGTCCAGGCTCTGGAAACACCATATATTTT. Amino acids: CASSVSPGSGNTIYF.

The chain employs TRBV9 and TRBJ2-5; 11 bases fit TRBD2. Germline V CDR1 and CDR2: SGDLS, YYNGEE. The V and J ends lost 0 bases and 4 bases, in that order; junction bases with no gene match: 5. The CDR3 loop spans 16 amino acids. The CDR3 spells CASSVGVAGGRETQYF. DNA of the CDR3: TGTGCCAGCAGCGTAGGGGTAGCGGGGGGGCGAGAGACCCAGTACTTC.

The CDR3 is CASSQGAGEKLFF. The CDR3 DNA follows: TGTGCCAGCAGTCAGGGGGCGGGTGAAAAACTGTTTTTT. The chain combines TRBV2 with TRBJ1-4, with 8 bases fitting TRBD1. This CDR3 has 13 amino acids. V dropped 5 bases and J dropped 7; count of bases not matched to a gene: 3. CDR1 SNHLY and CDR2 FYNNEI come from the germline V gene.

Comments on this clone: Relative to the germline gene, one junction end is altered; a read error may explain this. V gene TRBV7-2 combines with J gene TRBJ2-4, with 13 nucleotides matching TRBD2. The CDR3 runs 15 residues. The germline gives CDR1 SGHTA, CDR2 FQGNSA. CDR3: CASSPRLAGGRFMDF. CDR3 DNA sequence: TGTGCCAGCAGCCCCCGACTAGCGGGGGGTCGGTTTATGGACTTC.

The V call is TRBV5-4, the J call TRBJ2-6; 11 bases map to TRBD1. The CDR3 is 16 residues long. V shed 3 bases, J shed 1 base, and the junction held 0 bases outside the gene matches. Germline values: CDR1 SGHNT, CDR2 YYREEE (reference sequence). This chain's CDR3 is CASSWDRGSGANVLTF. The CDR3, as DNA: TGTGCCAGCAGCTGGGACAGGGGGTCTGGGGCCAACGTCCTGACTTTC.

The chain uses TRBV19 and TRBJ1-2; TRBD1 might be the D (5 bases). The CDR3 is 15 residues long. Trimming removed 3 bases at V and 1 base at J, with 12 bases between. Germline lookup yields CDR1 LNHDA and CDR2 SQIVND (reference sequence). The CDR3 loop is CASSIPGQDNYGYTF. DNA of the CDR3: TGTGCCAGTAGTATCCCCGGACAAGATAACTATGGCTACACCTTC.

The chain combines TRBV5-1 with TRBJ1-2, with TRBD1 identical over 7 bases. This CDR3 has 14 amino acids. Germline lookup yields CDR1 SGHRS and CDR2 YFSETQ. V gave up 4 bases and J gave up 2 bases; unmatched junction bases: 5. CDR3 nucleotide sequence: TGCGCCAGCAGCCCGTACAGGGGAAACTATGGCTACACCTTC. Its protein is CASSPYRGNYGYTF.

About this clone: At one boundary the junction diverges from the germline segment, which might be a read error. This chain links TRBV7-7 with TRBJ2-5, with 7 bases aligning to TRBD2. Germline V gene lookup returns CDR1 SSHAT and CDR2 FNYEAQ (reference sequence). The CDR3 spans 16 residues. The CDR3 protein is CASSSEQAGSQETQYF. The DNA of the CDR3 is TGTGCTAGCAGCTCAGAGCAAGCGGGGTCCCAAGAGACCCAGTACTTC.

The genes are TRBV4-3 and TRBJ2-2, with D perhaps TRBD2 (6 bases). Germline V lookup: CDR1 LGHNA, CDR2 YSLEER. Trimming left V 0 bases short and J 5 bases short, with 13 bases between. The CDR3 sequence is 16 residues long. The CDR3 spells CASSQEHAGSTGELFF. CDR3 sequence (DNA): TGCGCCAGCAGCCAAGAGCACGCGGGATCGACCGGGGAGCTGTTTTTT.

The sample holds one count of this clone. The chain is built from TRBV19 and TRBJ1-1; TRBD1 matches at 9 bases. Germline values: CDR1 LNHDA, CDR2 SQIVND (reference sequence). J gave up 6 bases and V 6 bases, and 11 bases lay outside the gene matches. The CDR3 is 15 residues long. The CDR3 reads CASRHRDRVFAEAFF. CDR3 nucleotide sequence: TGTGCCAGTAGACACCGGGACAGGGTTTTCGCTGAAGCTTTCTTT.

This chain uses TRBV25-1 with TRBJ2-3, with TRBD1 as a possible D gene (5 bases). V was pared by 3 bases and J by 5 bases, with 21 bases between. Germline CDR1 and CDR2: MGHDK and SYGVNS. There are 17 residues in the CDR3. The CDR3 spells CASSDGAFQFPLDTQYF. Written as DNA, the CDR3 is TGTGCCAGCAGTGATGGGGCCTTCCAGTTCCCCTTAGATACGCAGTATTTT.

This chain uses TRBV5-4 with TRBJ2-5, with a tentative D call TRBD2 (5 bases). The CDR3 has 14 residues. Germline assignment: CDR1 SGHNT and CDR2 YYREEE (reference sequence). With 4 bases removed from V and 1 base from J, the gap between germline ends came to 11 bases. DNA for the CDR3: TGTGCCAGCAGCCTGACTATGGGCCAAGAGACCCAGTACTTC. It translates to CASSLTMGQETQYF.

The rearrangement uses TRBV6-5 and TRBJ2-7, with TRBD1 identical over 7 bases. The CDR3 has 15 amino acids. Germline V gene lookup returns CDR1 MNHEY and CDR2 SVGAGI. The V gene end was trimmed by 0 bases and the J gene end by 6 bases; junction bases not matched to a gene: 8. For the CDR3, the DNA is TGTGCCAGCAGTTACTCGGGTACAGGGGTTGTCGAGCAGTACTTC. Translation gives CASSYSGTGVVEQYF.

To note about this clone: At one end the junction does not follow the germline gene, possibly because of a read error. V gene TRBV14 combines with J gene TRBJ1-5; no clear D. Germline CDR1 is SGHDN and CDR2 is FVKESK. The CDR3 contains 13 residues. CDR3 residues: CASSQDSDQPQHF. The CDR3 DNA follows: TGTGCCAGCAGCCAAGATAGCGATCAGCCCCAGCATTTT.